The clone carrying this TCR beta chain was detected only a few times. Within the sample, other DNA sequences also encode this same CDR3. This specimen comes from a study of beta chain features in type 1 diabetes. On the study more broadly: Healthy donors, compared against patients, showed similar age, gender and cell yields.

Expressed TCRB transcripts were sequenced because the entire RNA isolate underwent reverse transcription. TCRdb keeps only in-frame clones here, not all; method: immunoSEQ multiplex PCR. The table shows more than 350,000 clones, with over 9.5% occurring only once. V was trimmed by 2 bases and J by 1 base, leaving 9 bases between them. CDR1 is SGHTA and CDR2 is FQGNSA in the germline V gene. CDR3 length: 15 amino acids. The chain employs TRBV7-2 and TRBJ2-1; D is tentatively TRBD1 or TRBD2 (5 bases each). This clonotype was sampled from a woman aged 18-29 years in good health. Input material: naive CD4+ T cells from blood. The CDR3 loop reads CASSLIGGSYNEQFF. CDR3 coding DNA: TGTGCCAGCAGCTTAATTGGGGGATCCTACAATGAGCAGTTCTTC.